The 21 T cell receptor beta chains below come from one sample, sequenced in a study of T cell responses to AZD1222 COVID-19 vaccine. Libraries were prepared by immunoSEQ multiplex PCR; TCRdb keeps only in-frame clonotypes and omits some of them. The table shows just under 90,000 clones, with approximately 89% occurring only once. Source: peripheral blood, taken 28 days after the second AZD1222 dose. The receptor source for this set is an adult who received the AZD1222 COVID-19 vaccine.

J is TRBJ1-4 and V is TRBV29-1; the D is unclear. The V and J ends lost 4 bases and 7 bases respectively, with 10 bases between them. Germline-derived CDR1 and CDR2 are SQVTM and ANQGSEA. The CDR3 has 12 residues. CDR3 in amino acids: CSVADWGEKLFF. In nucleotides, the CDR3 is TGCAGCGTTGCAGACTGGGGTGAAAAACTGTTTTTT.

The chain links TRBV18 to TRBJ1-6, with D maybe TRBD1 (6 bases). The CDR3 is 14 residues long. The germline CDR1 and CDR2 sequences are KGHSH and LQKENI. Trimming took off 5 bases at V and 10 bases at J, with 15 bases between the two ends. The chain's CDR3 is CASSSGDGGSPLHF. In DNA form, the CDR3 reads TGTGCCAGCTCATCAGGGGATGGGGGCTCACCCCTCCACTTT. The entire variable domain, with the rest obtained from reference TRBV18 and TRBJ1-6, is as follows: NAGVMQNPRHLVRRRGQEARLRCSPMKGHSHVYWYRQLPEEGLKFMVYLQKENIIDESGMPKERFSAEFPKEGPSILRIQQVVRGDSAAYFCASSSGDGGSPLHFGNGTRLTVT.

V and J are TRBV19 and TRBJ2-3; perhaps TRBD2 as D (5 bases). The V gene's germline CDR1 is LNHDA and CDR2 SQIVND (reference sequence). Trimming shortened V by 4 bases and J by 2 bases, and 10 bases separated the two germline ends. CDR3 length: 14 amino acids. CDR3 loop: CASSTDSYTDTQYF. The DNA of the CDR3 is TGTGCCAGTAGTACGGACTCTTACACAGATACGCAGTATTTT. Filled out from reference TRBV19 and TRBJ2-3, the complete variable domain reads DGGITQSPKYLFRKEGQNVTLSCEQNLNHDAMYWYRQDPGQGLRLIYYSQIVNDFQKGDIAEGYSVSREKKESFPLTVTSAQKNPTAFYLCASSTDSYTDTQYFGPGTRLTVL.

This chain connects TRBV7-2 to TRBJ2-7, with D perhaps given as TRBD1 or TRBD2 (5 bases each). The germline gives CDR1 SGHTA, CDR2 FQGNSA. Trimming stripped 6 bases from V and 0 bases from J, with 15 bases between. The CDR3 is 15 amino acids. The CDR3 loop reads CASRATRTSSYEQYF. The CDR3 DNA follows: TGTGCCAGCAGAGCAACTAGGACATCCTCCTACGAGCAGTACTTC. Combining the CDR3 with reference TRBV7-2 and TRBJ2-7 gives the whole variable domain GAGVSQSPSNKVTEKGKDVELRCDPISGHTALYWYRQSLGQGLEFLIYFQGNSAPDKSGLPSDRFSAERTGGSVSTLTIQRTQQEDSAVYLCASRATRTSSYEQYFGPGTRLTVT.

The chain has TRBV7-3 and TRBJ2-7; tentative D call: TRBD2 (6 bases). There are 14 residues in the CDR3. V lost 0 bases to trimming and J lost 2 bases, with 8 bases between them. CDR1 and CDR2 (germline): SGHTA, FQGTGA. In DNA form, the CDR3 reads TGTGCCAGCAGCTTAACTAGCGGAGCCTACGAGCAGTACTTC. Protein product: CASSLTSGAYEQYF.

Turning to this clone: Other DNA sequences in this specimen translate into the identical CDR3. This chain joins TRBV7-3 and TRBJ2-3; D call uncertain. Germline V CDR1 and CDR2: SGHTA, FQGTGA. The CDR3 has 12 amino acids. V shed 5 bases and J shed 5 bases, with 8 bases lying between them. Written as DNA, the CDR3 is TGTGCCAGCAGCCTAGTGGGAGATACGCAGTATTTT. Amino acids: CASSLVGDTQYF. The full variable domain, its missing parts supplied by reference TRBV7-3 and TRBJ2-3, is GAGVSQTPSNKVTEKGKYVELRCDPISGHTALYWYRQSLGQGPEFLIYFQGTGAADDSGLPNDRFFAVRPEGSVSTLKIQRTERGDSAVYLCASSLVGDTQYFGPGTRLTVL.

V usage is TRBV24-1 and J usage is TRBJ1-2; D may be TRBD1 (5 bases). Trimming removed 3 bases at V and 11 bases at J, with 18 bases between. CDR1 and CDR2 (germline): KGHDR, SFDVKD. The CDR3 contains 14 residues. The CDR3 spells CATSDHRDGSPYTF. The CDR3 DNA sequence: TGTGCCACCAGTGATCACCGGGACGGGAGTCCTTACACCTTC.

This clone was recorded once. This sequence joins TRBV20-1 and TRBJ2-5; 12 bases are shared with TRBD2. CDR1 is DFQATT, CDR2 SNEGSKA, per germline (reference sequence). CDR3 length: 16 amino acids. V gave up 3 bases and J gave up 4 bases; unmatched junction bases: 9. The CDR3 spells CSASRRGLAGSETQYF. CDR3 DNA: TGCAGTGCTAGTCGGCGGGGACTAGCGGGTTCAGAGACCCAGTACTTC.

The chain uses TRBV29-1 and TRBJ2-7, with a possible D match to TRBD2 (5 bases). Germline CDR1 is SQVTM and CDR2 is ANQGSEA. Trimming stripped 7 bases from V and 5 bases from J, with 15 bases between. The CDR3 has 12 residues. CDR3 nucleotides: TGCAGCGCCCGGGAACTTAGCAACGAGCAGTACTTC. Translated: CSARELSNEQYF.

The chain joins TRBV18 to TRBJ2-2; a weak D match, TRBD2 (5 bases). CDR1 is KGHSH and CDR2 is LQKENI in the germline V gene. The germline V and J ends were trimmed by 4 bases and 6 bases, with 9 bases remaining between them. This CDR3 spans 13 amino acids. CDR3: CASSRASPGELFF. As DNA, the CDR3 is TGTGCCAGCTCACGGGCTAGCCCCGGGGAGCTGTTTTTT.

The genes are TRBV7-9 and TRBJ2-1; D tentatively reads TRBD1 or TRBD2 (5 bases each). Germline V lookup: CDR1 SEHNR, CDR2 FQNEAQ (reference sequence). Trimming pared 6 bases from V and 7 bases from J, leaving 13 bases between. The CDR3 runs 13 residues. This CDR3 is CASRPGTPNEQFF. DNA for the CDR3: TGTGCCAGCAGACCTGGGACGCCTAATGAGCAGTTCTTC.

Here the CDR3 DNA reads TGTGCCAGCAGCAGGGGGGACAGGGGAGGTCAGCCCCAGCATTTT. Translating gives CASSRGDRGGQPQHF. The chain uses TRBV21-1 and TRBJ1-5; the table assigns TRBD1, which was not confirmed against the DNA. TRBV21-1 is noted as a pseudogene. This CDR3 spans 15 amino acids.

This clone appeared once. The chain has TRBV9 and TRBJ2-7; 10 bases fit TRBD2. The CDR3 runs to 15 residues. The germline V gene has CDR1 SGDLS and CDR2 YYNGEE. The V and J ends lost 0 bases and 1 base, in that order; junction bases with no gene match: 1. The CDR3, as DNA: TGTGCCAGCAGCGTAGAAGCGGGGGGGTCCTACGAGCAGTACTTC. Its translation: CASSVEAGGSYEQYF.

This clone was recorded only once. This rearrangement joins TRBV4-2 to TRBJ2-1; 12 bases fit TRBD1. With V trimmed by 0 bases and J by 7 bases, 10 bases remained unmatched. There are 18 residues in the CDR3. Germline assignment: CDR1 LGHNA and CDR2 YNFKEQ. The CDR3 spells CASSQDGWGTGGRNEQFF. DNA for the CDR3: TGTGCCAGCAGCCAAGATGGATGGGGGACAGGGGGCAGGAATGAGCAGTTCTTC.

V is TRBV6-5 and J is TRBJ1-4; 7 bases map to TRBD1. V gave up 2 bases and J gave up 4 bases; unmatched junction bases: 4. The CDR3 spans 15 residues. From germline, CDR1 is MNHEY and CDR2 SVGAGI. The CDR3 nucleotides are TGTGCCAGCAGTTACCAGACAGGGTATAATGAAAAACTGTTTTTT. Protein: CASSYQTGYNEKLFF.

This chain uses TRBV28 with TRBJ1-4; 7 positions agree with TRBD1. Trimming took 5 bases from V and 8 from J; bases not matched to a gene: 11. This CDR3 contains 15 residues. Per germline, CDR1 MDHEN and CDR2 SYDVKM. CDR3 DNA sequence: TGTGCCAGCAGTGGGGGAGGGGGCATCGGAGAAAAACTGTTTTTT. Amino acid sequence: CASSGGGGIGEKLFF.

CDR3 DNA: TGTGCCAGCCGAAGGGGGGGAGCGAACACTGAAGCTTTCTTT. It yields the protein CASRRGGANTEAFF. This rearrangement joins TRBV14 to TRBJ1-1, with a possible D match to TRBD1 (6 bases). Germline-derived CDR1 and CDR2 are SGHDN and FVKESK. This CDR3 is 14 amino acids long. V gave up 8 bases and J gave up 1 base, with 14 bases separating them.

The chain links TRBV30 to TRBJ1-2; a possible D gene is TRBD1 (5 bases). The CDR3 spans 15 residues. V was clipped by 5 bases and J by 4 bases, with 20 bases between them. Germline loops: CDR1 GTSNPN, CDR2 SVGIG (reference sequence). CDR3 in DNA: TGTGCCTGGTATAATGTAGGGGATGAGAGCTATGGCTACACCTTC. It translates to CAWYNVGDESYGYTF.

This chain connects TRBV18 to TRBJ2-1; D might be TRBD1 or TRBD2, each matching 6 bases. CDR1 KGHSH and CDR2 LQKENI come from the germline V gene. This CDR3 spans 16 amino acids. V shed 3 bases and J shed 5 bases, with 17 bases lying between them. The DNA of the CDR3 is TGTGCCAGCTCACCTATATACGGGGGCCTGGACAATGAGCAGTTCTTC. It is translated as CASSPIYGGLDNEQFF. Full variable domain (missing parts from reference TRBV18 and TRBJ2-1): NAGVMQNPRHLVRRRGQEARLRCSPMKGHSHVYWYRQLPEEGLKFMVYLQKENIIDESGMPKERFSAEFPKEGPSILRIQQVVRGDSAAYFCASSPIYGGLDNEQFFGPGTRLTVL.

This chain connects TRBV11-3 to TRBJ1-6; D remains unclear. The V gene lost 1 base and the J gene lost 7 bases, with 11 bases spanning the gap. The V gene's germline CDR1 is SGHNT and CDR2 YENEEA. This CDR3 spans 15 amino acids. CDR3 region: CASSLVRTENSPLHF. Here the CDR3 DNA reads TGTGCCAGCAGCTTAGTCCGAACAGAAAATTCACCCCTCCACTTT.

The count of this clone is one. This chain connects TRBV19 to TRBJ1-2, with D hard to call. Deletions cut 3 bases from V and 9 bases from J, with 17 bases between. The CDR3 is 14 amino acids. Per the germline V gene, CDR1 is LNHDA and CDR2 is SQIVND (reference sequence). The CDR3 reads CASSIGRSRDSYTF. The CDR3 coding sequence is TGTGCCAGTAGTATTGGTCGCTCTAGGGATAGCTACACCTTC.